The clone carrying this T cell receptor (beta chain) was observed a single time. This entry comes from a study of blood T cell repertoires in COVID-19. For the study at large: Some COVID-19 samples were acute and others convalescent; all came from the United States, Italy and Spain. The analysed material was cDNA or gDNA that came from T cells, B-cell-depleted T cells, or PBMCs.

Authors' processing steps: Reference gene primer amplification yielded estimated nucleated cell counts. Only in-frame clones appear in the TCRdb table, and some are missing; sequencing was by immunoSEQ multiplex PCR. Clone size and V and J calls were adopted from that table, with D and trimming inferred from the DNA. The data contain about 25,000 clones, 81% of them seen just once; the ten biggest clones take up under 8%. This CDR3 comprises 14 residues. Germline V gene sequence: CDR1 LGHNT, CDR2 FRNRAP. V lost 0 bases and J lost 15, with 18 bases in between. This receptor was taken from a man aged 65 to 79 with acute or convalescent COVID-19. This chain links TRBV12-5 with TRBJ2-1, with D possibly being TRBD1 (6 bases). The source material was peripheral blood. Written as DNA, the CDR3 is TGTGCTAGTGGTTTGGTCCCGGACAGTGGTAAGAGGTTCTTC. As protein: CASGLVPDSGKRFF.